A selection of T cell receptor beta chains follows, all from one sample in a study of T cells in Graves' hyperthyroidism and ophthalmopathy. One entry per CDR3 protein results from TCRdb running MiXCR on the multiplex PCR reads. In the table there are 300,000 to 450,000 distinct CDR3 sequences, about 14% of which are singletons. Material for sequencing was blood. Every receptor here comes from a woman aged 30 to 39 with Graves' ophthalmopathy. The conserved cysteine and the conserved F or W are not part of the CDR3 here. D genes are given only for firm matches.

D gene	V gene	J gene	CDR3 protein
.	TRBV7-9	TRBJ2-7	ASSEGGMHEQY
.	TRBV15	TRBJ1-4	ATSGGTTEKLF
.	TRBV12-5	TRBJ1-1	ASGLDHNTEAF
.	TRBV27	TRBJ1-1	ASSEYPVERNTEAF
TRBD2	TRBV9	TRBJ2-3	ASSVGWSGGGTDTQY
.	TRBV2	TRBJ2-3	ASSELTTQY
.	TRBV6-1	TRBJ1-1	ASSEAESTSEAF
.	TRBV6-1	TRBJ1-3	ASGGTYGNTIY
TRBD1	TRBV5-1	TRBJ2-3	ASSSRDRKLDTQY
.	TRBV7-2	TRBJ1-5	ASSLEAGINQPQH
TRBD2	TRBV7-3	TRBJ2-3	ASSETSGGVNTQY
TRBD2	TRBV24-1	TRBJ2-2	ATSDWGSSLATYGELF
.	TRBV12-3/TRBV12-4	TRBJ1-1	ASSWGQVTEAF
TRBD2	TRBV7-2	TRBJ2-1	ASSPPLGLFFYNEQF
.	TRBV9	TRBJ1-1	ASSVERGGRPPDDTEAF
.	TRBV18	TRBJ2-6	ASSQDSSGANVLT
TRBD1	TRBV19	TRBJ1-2	ASSQGTGSSFGYT